This T cell receptor (beta chain) was found in a study of blood T cell repertoires in COVID-19. The method was immunoSEQ multiplex PCR; TCRdb's version includes in-frame clones alone and lacks a portion of them. The sample shows hundreds of thousands of clones, more than 70% of them seen only once. V was pared by 0 bases and J by 2 bases, with 6 bases between. This CDR3 contains 14 residues. Germline V lookup: CDR1 SGDLS, CDR2 YYNGEE. The receptor was derived from a man aged 40-49 years with acute or convalescent COVID-19. Sequencing input: peripheral blood. The chain carries TRBV9 and TRBJ1-3; D not resolved. This chain's CDR3 is CASSVAHTGNTIYF. The CDR3 DNA follows: TGTGCCAGCAGCGTAGCACACACTGGAAACACCATATATTTT.